Following are 9 T cell receptor beta chains from one sample sequenced in a study of blood T cells in healthy people across ages. A second PCR of roughly 7 to 11 cycles used a sample-barcoded 5' primer and a J-beta primer mix. TCRdb redid the calling of the 5' RACE reads with MiXCR, one entry per CDR3 protein. This table holds about 840,000 distinct CDR3 sequences, 25% to 30% found once. These data were also filed under a second study, of T cells of mothers and their children.

Source material: blood. The receptors here all came from a woman between 40 and 55 years old in good health.

This clonotype was found many times. The chain links TRBV7-9 to TRBJ2-1; 8 nucleotides match TRBD1. Germline values: CDR1 SEHNR, CDR2 FQNEAQ (reference sequence). With 5 bases clipped from V and 7 bases from J, the junction kept 10 bases outside the gene matches. The CDR3 has 15 amino acids. The CDR3 protein is CASSPGQGGVNEQFF. As DNA, the CDR3 is TGTGCCAGCAGCCCTGGACAGGGCGGTGTAAATGAGCAGTTCTTC.

The count of this clonotype is one. The chain recombines TRBV7-9 with TRBJ2-3; possibly TRBD1 for D (7 bases). CDR1 SEHNR and CDR2 FQNEAQ come from the germline V gene (reference sequence). V was cut by 0 bases and J by 3 bases, with 13 bases left in between. The CDR3 sequence is 16 residues long. CDR3 protein: CASSLAAGGKTDTQYF. The CDR3 DNA follows: TGTGCCAGCAGCTTAGCGGCAGGGGGGAAGACAGATACGCAGTATTTT.

This clonotype has a count of ten or more. The chain carries TRBV5-1 and TRBJ2-7, with D tentatively TRBD1 (6 bases). CDR1 is SGHRS, CDR2 YFSETQ, per germline. The V and J ends lost 4 bases and 3 bases respectively, with 14 bases between them. This CDR3 has 14 residues. Written as DNA, the CDR3 is TGCGCCAGCAGCGCCTGGGACAACTACTACGAGCAGTACTTC. Translating it yields CASSAWDNYYEQYF.

This clonotype has just one count. A much larger clone differs by one base, so this may be a read error. V is TRBV7-2 and J is TRBJ2-7; D may be TRBD1 (5 bases). Germline values: CDR1 SGHTA, CDR2 FQGNSA. This CDR3 is built from 15 residues. In DNA form, the CDR3 reads TGTGCCGGCAGCTTCACAGGAGCCCCCTCCTACGAGCAGTACTTC. Protein sequence: CAGSFTGAPSYEQYF.

This clonotype was seen only a few times. The chain uses TRBV20-1 and TRBJ2-1, with D perhaps matching TRBD1 (6 bases). The germline V and J ends were trimmed by 3 bases and 2 bases, with 8 bases remaining between them. Germline-derived CDR1 and CDR2 are DFQATT and SNEGSKA (reference sequence). CDR3 length: 13 residues. The CDR3, as DNA: TGCAGTGCTAGGGGGGCGGCCTACAATGAGCAGTTCTTC. This translates into CSARGAAYNEQFF.

The chain uses TRBV12-3 or TRBV12-4 and TRBJ1-1; D gene ambiguous. CDR3 length: 12 residues. Trimming stripped 8 bases from V and 3 bases from J, with 10 bases between. DNA of the CDR3: TGTGCCAGCCTACGGTCGGACACTGAAGCTTTCTTT. Translated: CASLRSDTEAFF.

This chain joins TRBV7-3 and TRBJ2-2, with D tentatively TRBD1 (6 bases). This CDR3 region has 15 residues. Trimming removed 3 bases at V and 2 bases at J, with 10 bases between. In germline, CDR1 is SGHTA, CDR2 FQGTGA. CDR3 protein: CASSLDRTNTGELFF. The CDR3 DNA follows: TGTGCCAGCAGCTTGGACAGAACCAACACCGGGGAGCTGTTTTTT.

This clonotype appeared a few times. The V gene is TRBV7-9, the J gene TRBJ2-1; D is undetermined. CDR1 SEHNR and CDR2 FQNEAQ come from the germline V gene (reference sequence). The CDR3 consists of 17 residues. V lost 7 bases and J 4 bases, leaving 23 bases between the germline ends. CDR3 bases: TGTGCCAGCACCACAACCCCCCGACGGAGCCAGTACAATGAGCAGTTCTTC. Its protein product is CASTTTPRRSQYNEQFF.

This clonotype came up many times. This chain joins TRBV4-3 and TRBJ2-7; no definite D call. The V end lost 0 bases, the J end lost 2 bases, and 11 bases lay between the germline ends. This CDR3 comprises 15 residues. Germline V CDR1 and CDR2: LGHNA, YSLEER. The CDR3, as DNA: TGCGCCAGCAGCCAAGATCGCGACACCACCTACGAGCAGTACTTC. It specifies CASSQDRDTTYEQYF.